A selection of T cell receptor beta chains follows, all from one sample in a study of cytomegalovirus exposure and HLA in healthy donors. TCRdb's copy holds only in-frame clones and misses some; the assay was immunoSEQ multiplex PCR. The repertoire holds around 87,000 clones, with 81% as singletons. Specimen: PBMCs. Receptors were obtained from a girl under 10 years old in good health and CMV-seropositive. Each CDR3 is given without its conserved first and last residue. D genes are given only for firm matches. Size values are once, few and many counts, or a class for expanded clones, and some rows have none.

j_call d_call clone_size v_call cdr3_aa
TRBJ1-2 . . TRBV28 ASSSQGRYYGYT
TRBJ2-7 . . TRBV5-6 ASSLGQGRDEQY
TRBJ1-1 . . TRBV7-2 ASSPVRGGAF
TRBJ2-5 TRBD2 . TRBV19 ASSPLAGGETQY
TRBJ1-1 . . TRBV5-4 ASSLTATNTEAF
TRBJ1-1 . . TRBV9 ASTTDSLNTEAF
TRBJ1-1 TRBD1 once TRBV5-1 ASSRQGSDLNTEAF
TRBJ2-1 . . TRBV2 ASSEPGEEQF
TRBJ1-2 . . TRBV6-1 ASSGNISPGYT
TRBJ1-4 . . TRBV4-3 ASSQEFWASNEKLF
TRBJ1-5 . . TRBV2 ASSLNREYSNQPQH
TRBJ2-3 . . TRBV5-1 ASSSMNGRQDTQY
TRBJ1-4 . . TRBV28 ASSLSWREKLF
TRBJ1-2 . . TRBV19 ASSPDGPQDSGYT
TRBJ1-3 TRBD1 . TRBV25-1 ASLGQGSGNTIY
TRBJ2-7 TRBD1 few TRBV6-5 ASSLQGAQQY
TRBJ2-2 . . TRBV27 ASRSDTGELF
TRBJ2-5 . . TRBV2 ASSVRAEETQY
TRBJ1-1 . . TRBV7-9 ASSFAQGSLSAF
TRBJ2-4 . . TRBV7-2 ASSPGSLNIQY
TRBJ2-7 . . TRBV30 AAGGQAEQY
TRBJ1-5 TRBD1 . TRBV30 AWGTGNQPQH
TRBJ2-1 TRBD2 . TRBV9 ASSGSGRRYNEQF
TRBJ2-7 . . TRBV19 ASRDSGGGSYEQY
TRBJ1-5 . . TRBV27 ASSPPGAAQPQH
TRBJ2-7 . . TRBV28 AARQGTYEQY
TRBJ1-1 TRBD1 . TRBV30 AWSVLSWDRGIVAF
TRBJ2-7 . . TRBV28 ASSLGQSSTYEQY
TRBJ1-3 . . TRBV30 AWSVSALDSSFSGNTIY
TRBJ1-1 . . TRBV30 AWSVLGSPEAF
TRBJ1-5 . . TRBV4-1 ASSHPGGDDQPQH
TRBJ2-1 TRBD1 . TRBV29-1 SVGQGAKNEQF
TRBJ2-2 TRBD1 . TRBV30 AWSVRDRGYFGELF
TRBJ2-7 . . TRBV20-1 SVSTSYEQY
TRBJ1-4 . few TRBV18 ASSPPGEDEKLF
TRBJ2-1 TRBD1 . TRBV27 ASSLGQYNEQF
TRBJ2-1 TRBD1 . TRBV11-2 ASSLTGTNEQF
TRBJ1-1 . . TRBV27 ASSFFAGGTEAF